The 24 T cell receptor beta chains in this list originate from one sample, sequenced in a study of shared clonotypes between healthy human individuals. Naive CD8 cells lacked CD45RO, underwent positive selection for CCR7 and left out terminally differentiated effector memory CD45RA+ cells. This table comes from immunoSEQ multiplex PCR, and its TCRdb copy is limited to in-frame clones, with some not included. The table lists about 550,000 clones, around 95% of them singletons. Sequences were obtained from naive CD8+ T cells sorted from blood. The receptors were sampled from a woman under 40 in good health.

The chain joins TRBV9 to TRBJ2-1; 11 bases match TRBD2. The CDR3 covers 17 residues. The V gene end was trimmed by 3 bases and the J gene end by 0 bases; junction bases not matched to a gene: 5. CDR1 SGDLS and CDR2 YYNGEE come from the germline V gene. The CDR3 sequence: CASSAPLAGGSYNEQFF. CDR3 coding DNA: TGTGCCAGCAGCGCCCCTCTAGCGGGAGGCTCCTACAATGAGCAGTTCTTC.

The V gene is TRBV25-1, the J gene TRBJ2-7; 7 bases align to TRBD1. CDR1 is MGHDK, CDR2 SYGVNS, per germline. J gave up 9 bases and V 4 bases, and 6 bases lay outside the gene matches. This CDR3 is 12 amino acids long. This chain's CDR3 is CASSVTGPRQYF. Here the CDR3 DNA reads TGTGCCAGCAGTGTGACAGGGCCGAGGCAGTACTTC.

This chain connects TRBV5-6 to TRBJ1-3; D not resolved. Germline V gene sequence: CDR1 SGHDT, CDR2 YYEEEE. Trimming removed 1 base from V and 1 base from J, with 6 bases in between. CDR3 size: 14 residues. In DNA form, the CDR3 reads TGTGCCAGCAGCTTGTCGGTATCTGGAAACACCATATATTTT. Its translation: CASSLSVSGNTIYF.

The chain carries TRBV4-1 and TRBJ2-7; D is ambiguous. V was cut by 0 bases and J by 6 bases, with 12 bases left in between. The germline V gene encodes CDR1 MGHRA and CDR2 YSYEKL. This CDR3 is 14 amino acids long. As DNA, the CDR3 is TGCGCCAGCAGCCAAGATCTAGAATCGCTCGAGCAGTACTTC. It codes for CASSQDLESLEQYF.

CDR3 protein: CASSSRDAPGEQYF. CDR3 in DNA: TGCGCCAGCAGCAGCCGGGACGCCCCGGGGGAGCAGTACTTC. The chain carries TRBV5-1 and TRBJ2-7; D assignment may be TRBD1 or TRBD2 (5 bases each). Between the trimmed V and J ends, which lost 4 bases and 7 bases, there was a span of 18 bases. Germline CDR1 and CDR2: SGHRS and YFSETQ. CDR3 length: 14 amino acids. Based on the CDR3 plus reference TRBV5-1 and TRBJ2-7, the full variable domain is KAGVTQTPRYLIKTRGQQVTLSCSPISGHRSVSWYQQTPGQGLQFLFEYFSETQRNKGNFPGRFSGRQFSNSRSEMNVSTLELGDSALYLCASSSRDAPGEQYFGPGTRLTVT.

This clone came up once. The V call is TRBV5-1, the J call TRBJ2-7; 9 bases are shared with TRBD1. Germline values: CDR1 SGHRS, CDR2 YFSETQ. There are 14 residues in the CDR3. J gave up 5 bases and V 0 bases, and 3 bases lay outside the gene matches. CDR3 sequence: CASSLVDRGDEQYF. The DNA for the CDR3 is TGCGCCAGCAGCTTGGTGGACAGGGGCGACGAGCAGTACTTC.

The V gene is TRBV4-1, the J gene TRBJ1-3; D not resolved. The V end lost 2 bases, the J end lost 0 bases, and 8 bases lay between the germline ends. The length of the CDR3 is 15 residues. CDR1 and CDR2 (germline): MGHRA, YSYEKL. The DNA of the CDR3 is TGCGCCAGCAGCCAACAGGCCTACTCTGGAAACACCATATATTTT. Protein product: CASSQQAYSGNTIYF.

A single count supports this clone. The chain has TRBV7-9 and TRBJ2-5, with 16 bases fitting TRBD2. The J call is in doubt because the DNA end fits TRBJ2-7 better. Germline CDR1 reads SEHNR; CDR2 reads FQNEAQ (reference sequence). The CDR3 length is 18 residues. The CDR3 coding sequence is TGTGCCAGCAGCCCAGGGACTAGCGGGAGGGCGCCCTCCTACGAGCAGTACTTC. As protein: CASSPGTSGRAPSYEQYF.

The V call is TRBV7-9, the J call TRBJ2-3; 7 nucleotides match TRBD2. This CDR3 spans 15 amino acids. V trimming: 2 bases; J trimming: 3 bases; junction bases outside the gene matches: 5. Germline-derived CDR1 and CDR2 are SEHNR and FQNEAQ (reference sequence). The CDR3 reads CASSLLEGGTDTQYF. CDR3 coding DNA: TGTGCCAGCAGCTTACTGGAGGGAGGGACAGATACGCAGTATTTT.

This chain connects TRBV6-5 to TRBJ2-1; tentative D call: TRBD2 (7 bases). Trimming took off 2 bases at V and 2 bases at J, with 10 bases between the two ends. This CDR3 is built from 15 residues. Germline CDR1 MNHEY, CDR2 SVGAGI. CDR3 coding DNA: TGTGCCAGCAGTTACGGGGGGGGGCCCTACAATGAGCAGTTCTTC. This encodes CASSYGGGPYNEQFF.

CDR3 residues: CASSLVDGEGGYTF. The CDR3 DNA reads TGTGCCAGCAGTTTGGTCGATGGGGAAGGGGGCTACACCTTC. V is TRBV28 and J is TRBJ1-2; D not certain. Trimming took 3 bases from V and 8 from J, leaving 16 bases between them. CDR3 length: 14 residues. Looked up from germline, CDR1 is MDHEN and CDR2 is SYDVKM.

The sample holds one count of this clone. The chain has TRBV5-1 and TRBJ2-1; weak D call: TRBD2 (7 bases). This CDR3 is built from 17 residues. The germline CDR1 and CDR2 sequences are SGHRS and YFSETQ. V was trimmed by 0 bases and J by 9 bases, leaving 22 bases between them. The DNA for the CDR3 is TGCGCCAGCAGCTTGGCCCCGGGGGGCAACCCCCAGGGTGAGCAGTTCTTC. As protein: CASSLAPGGNPQGEQFF. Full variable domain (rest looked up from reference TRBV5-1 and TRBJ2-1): KAGVTQTPRYLIKTRGQQVTLSCSPISGHRSVSWYQQTPGQGLQFLFEYFSETQRNKGNFPGRFSGRQFSNSRSEMNVSTLELGDSALYLCASSLAPGGNPQGEQFFGPGTRLTVL.

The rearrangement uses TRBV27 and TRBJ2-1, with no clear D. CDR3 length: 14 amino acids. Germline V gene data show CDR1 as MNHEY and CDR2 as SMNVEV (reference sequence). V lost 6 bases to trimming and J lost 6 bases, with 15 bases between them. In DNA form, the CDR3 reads TGTGCCAGCAGCCTCAGGACGCAACGCAATGAGCAGTTCTTC. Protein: CASSLRTQRNEQFF.

The DNA for the CDR3 is TGTGCCAGCAGTGCCCTGAGGGGCGGAGAGACCCAGTACTTC. This sequence encodes CASSALRGGETQYF. This rearrangement joins TRBV6-5 to TRBJ2-5; tentatively, D is TRBD1 or TRBD2 (5 bases each). Trimming removed 5 bases from V and 4 bases from J, with 14 bases in between. CDR1 is MNHEY and CDR2 is SVGAGI in the germline V gene. This CDR3 has 14 amino acids.

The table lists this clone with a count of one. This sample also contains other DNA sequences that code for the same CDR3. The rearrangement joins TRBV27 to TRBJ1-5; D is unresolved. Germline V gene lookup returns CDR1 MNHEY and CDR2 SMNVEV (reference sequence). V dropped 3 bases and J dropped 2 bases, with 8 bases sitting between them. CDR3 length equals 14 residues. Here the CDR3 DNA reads TGTGCCAGCAGTTTCGGGAGGGGCAATCAGCCCCAGCATTTT. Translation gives CASSFGRGNQPQHF.

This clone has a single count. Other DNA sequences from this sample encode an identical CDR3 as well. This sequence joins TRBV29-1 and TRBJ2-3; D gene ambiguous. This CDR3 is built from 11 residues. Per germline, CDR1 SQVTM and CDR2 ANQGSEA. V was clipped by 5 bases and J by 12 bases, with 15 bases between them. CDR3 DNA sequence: TGCAGCGTTCTAGGCAGTAAAGCACAGTATTTT. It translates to CSVLGSKAQYF.

CDR3 in amino acids: CASSQGYGGGYGYTF. DNA of the CDR3: TGCGCCAGCAGCCAAGGTTACGGTGGCGGCTATGGCTACACCTTC. This sequence joins TRBV4-1 and TRBJ1-2, with D hard to call. Germline V lookup: CDR1 MGHRA, CDR2 YSYEKL. The CDR3 is 15 residues long. Trimming took off 1 base at V and 4 bases at J, with 13 bases between the two ends.

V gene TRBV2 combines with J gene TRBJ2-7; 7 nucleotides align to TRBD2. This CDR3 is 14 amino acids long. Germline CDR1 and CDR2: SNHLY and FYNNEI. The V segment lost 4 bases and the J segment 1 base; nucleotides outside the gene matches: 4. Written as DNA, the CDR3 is TGTGCCAGCAGTGTTCTAGCGGCTTCCTACGAGCAGTACTTC. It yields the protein CASSVLAASYEQYF. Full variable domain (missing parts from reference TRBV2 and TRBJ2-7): EPEVTQTPSHQVTQMGQEVILRCVPISNHLYFYWYRQILGQKVEFLVSFYNNEISEKSEIFDDQFSVERPDGSNFTLKIRSTKLEDSAMYFCASSVLAASYEQYFGPGTRLTVT.

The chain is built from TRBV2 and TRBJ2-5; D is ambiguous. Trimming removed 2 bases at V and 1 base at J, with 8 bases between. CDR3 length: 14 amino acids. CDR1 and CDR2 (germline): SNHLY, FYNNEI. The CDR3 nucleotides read TGTGCCAGCAGTGAAATGGCCAGCCAAGAGACCCAGTACTTC. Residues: CASSEMASQETQYF. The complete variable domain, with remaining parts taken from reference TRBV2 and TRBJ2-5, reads EPEVTQTPSHQVTQMGQEVILRCVPISNHLYFYWYRQILGQKVEFLVSFYNNEISEKSEIFDDQFSVERPDGSNFTLKIRSTKLEDSAMYFCASSEMASQETQYFGPGTRLLVL.

Written as DNA, the CDR3 is TGTGCCAGTAGTATAGATTCGATATTGGGGTTTGAAGGCTACACCTTC. Translating gives CASSIDSILGFEGYTF. The chain combines TRBV19 with TRBJ1-2, with no clear D. Germline loops: CDR1 LNHDA, CDR2 SQIVND (reference sequence). With 0 bases removed from V and 8 bases from J, the gap between germline ends came to 19 bases. The CDR3 totals 16 residues. Full variable domain (remainder filled in from reference TRBV19 and TRBJ1-2): DGGITQSPKYLFRKEGQNVTLSCEQNLNHDAMYWYRQDPGQGLRLIYYSQIVNDFQKGDIAEGYSVSREKKESFPLTVTSAQKNPTAFYLCASSIDSILGFEGYTFGSGTRLTVV.

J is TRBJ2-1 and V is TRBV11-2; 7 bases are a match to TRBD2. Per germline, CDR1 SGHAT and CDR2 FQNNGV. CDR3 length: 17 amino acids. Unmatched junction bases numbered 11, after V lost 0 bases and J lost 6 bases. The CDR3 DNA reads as TGTGCCAGCAGCTTAGATCTTTTGGCGGGAGCCCGCAATGAGCAGTTCTTC. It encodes CASSLDLLAGARNEQFF.

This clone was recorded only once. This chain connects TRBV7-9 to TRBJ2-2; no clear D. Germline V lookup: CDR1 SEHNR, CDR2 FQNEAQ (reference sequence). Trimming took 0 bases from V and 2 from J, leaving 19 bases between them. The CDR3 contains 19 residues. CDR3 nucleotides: TGTGCCAGCAGCTTAGCCGTCAGTCGGGCCGATCACAACACCGGGGAGCTGTTTTTT. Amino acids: CASSLAVSRADHNTGELFF.

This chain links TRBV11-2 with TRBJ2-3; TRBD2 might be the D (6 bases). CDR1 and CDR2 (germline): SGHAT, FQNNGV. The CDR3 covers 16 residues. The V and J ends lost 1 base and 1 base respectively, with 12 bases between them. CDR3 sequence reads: CASSLVKPSGTDTQYF. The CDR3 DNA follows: TGTGCCAGCAGCTTAGTTAAGCCTAGCGGCACAGATACGCAGTATTTT.

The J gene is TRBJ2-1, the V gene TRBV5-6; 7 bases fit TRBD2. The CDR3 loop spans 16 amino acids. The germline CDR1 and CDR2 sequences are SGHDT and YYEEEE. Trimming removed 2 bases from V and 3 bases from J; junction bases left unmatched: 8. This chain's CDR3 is CASSFGTGRFYNEQFF. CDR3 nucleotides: TGTGCCAGCAGCTTTGGGACCGGGAGGTTCTACAATGAGCAGTTCTTC.